The next 20 T cell receptor beta chains were all read from a single sample in a study of Graves' ophthalmopathy and Graves' hyperthyroidism. TCR beta CDR3 regions were amplified from RNA transcripts. In the first round, RT-PCR was carried out with HTBI primers, and a multiplex PCR formed the second round. MiXCR, applied by TCRdb to the multiplex PCR reads, yields one record per CDR3 protein. The table includes hundreds of thousands of distinct CDR3 sequences, roughly 21% detected once. The sample comprised peripheral blood. Every receptor here comes from a woman under 30 with stable Graves' hyperthyroidism.

The chain links TRBV7-2 to TRBJ2-7; D ambiguous. V lost 0 bases, J lost 7 bases, and 10 bases lay in between. Germline V gives CDR1 SGHTA, CDR2 FQGNSA. This CDR3 spans 13 amino acids. The CDR3 protein is CASSLAWSAEQYF. As DNA, the CDR3 is TGTGCCAGCAGCTTAGCTTGGAGCGCGGAGCAGTACTTC.

The chain recombines TRBV6-1 with TRBJ1-5; D ambiguous. This CDR3 has 15 residues. V lost 4 bases, J lost 4 bases, and 14 bases lay in between. Germline V gene sequence: CDR1 MNHNS, CDR2 SASEGT. CDR3 sequence (DNA): TGTGCCAGCAGTGCCACCCTGACGGGGAATCAGCCCCAGCATTTT. Translating it yields CASSATLTGNQPQHF.

This clonotype has a count of ten or more. The V gene is TRBV6-1, the J gene TRBJ2-5; 13 positions match TRBD2. The CDR3 sequence is 17 residues long. Per germline, CDR1 MNHNS and CDR2 SASEGT. V shed 1 base and J 4 bases; nucleotides not matched to a gene: 6. The CDR3 reads CASSEEVRLAGGETQYF. The DNA for the CDR3 is TGTGCCAGCAGTGAAGAAGTTCGACTAGCGGGAGGAGAGACCCAGTACTTC.

The chain has TRBV6-1 and TRBJ1-1, with D perhaps matching TRBD1 (6 bases). CDR1 is MNHNS and CDR2 is SASEGT in the germline V gene. Deletions cut 2 bases from V and 4 bases from J, with 11 bases between. The CDR3 is 14 residues long. The CDR3 DNA reads TGTGCCAGCAGTGAACAGGGGTCGGCCACTGAAGCTTTCTTT. Its translation: CASSEQGSATEAFF.

This clonotype was observed many times. The chain combines TRBV20-1 with TRBJ1-1; 7 nucleotides align to TRBD1. V shed 3 bases and J 1 base; nucleotides not matched to a gene: 8. The CDR3 extends over 15 amino acids. The V gene's germline CDR1 is DFQATT and CDR2 SNEGSKA (reference sequence). CDR3: CSARFPGQRNTEAFF. In DNA, the CDR3 is TGCAGTGCTAGGTTTCCGGGACAGAGGAACACTGAAGCTTTCTTT.

In its sample, this clonotype was seen a few times. The V gene is TRBV12-3 or TRBV12-4, the J gene TRBJ2-7, with D tentatively TRBD1 (5 bases). The CDR3 contains 13 residues. Trimming stripped 2 bases from V and 9 bases from J, with 14 bases between. The CDR3 bases are TGTGCCAGCAGTTTAACCCAGGGATGGGTGCAGTACTTC. Its translation is CASSLTQGWVQYF.

This clonotype was counted ten times or more. CDR3 loop: CSARDPQGDQETQYF. CDR3 nucleotides: TGCAGTGCTAGAGATCCGCAGGGAGACCAAGAGACCCAGTACTTC. V and J are TRBV20-1 and TRBJ2-5; D could derive from TRBD1 or TRBD2 (5 bases each). Germline V gene data show CDR1 as DFQATT and CDR2 as SNEGSKA (reference sequence). This CDR3 has 15 amino acids. V lost 0 bases and J lost 0, with 11 bases in between.

V and J are TRBV29-1 and TRBJ2-5; TRBD1 matches 8 bases. Germline assignment: CDR1 SQVTM and CDR2 ANQGSEA. The CDR3 spans 17 residues. V shed 6 bases, J shed 0 bases, and the junction held 15 bases outside the gene matches. Here the CDR3 DNA reads TGCAGCGTCCTCGGGGTAATGACAGGGGCGAACCAAGAGACCCAGTACTTC. Its protein is CSVLGVMTGANQETQYF.

This clonotype has at least ten counts. The chain employs TRBV7-8 and TRBJ1-5, with 7 bases identical to TRBD1. Losses at the gene ends were 5 bases for V and 5 bases for J; bases not matched to a gene: 6. Germline V gene lookup returns CDR1 SGHVS and CDR2 FQNEAQ. The CDR3 spans 14 residues. CDR3 sequence reads: CASSPLTGHQPQHF. The CDR3 DNA reads as TGTGCCAGCAGCCCCCTGACAGGGCATCAGCCCCAGCATTTT.

There are a few counts of this clonotype. The genes are TRBV11-1 and TRBJ1-1; D uncertain. Germline loops: CDR1 SGHAT, CDR2 FQDESV (reference sequence). This CDR3 has 17 amino acids. Trimming took 1 base from V and 0 from J, leaving 15 bases between them. The CDR3 here is CASSLEGRRHLNTEAFF. The CDR3 nucleotides read TGTGCCAGCAGCTTAGAGGGTAGGAGGCACTTGAACACTGAAGCTTTCTTT.

This clonotype was recorded many times. This sequence joins TRBV10-3 and TRBJ1-2, with 10 bases aligning to TRBD1. The length of the CDR3 is 13 residues. Unmatched junction bases numbered 5, after V lost 6 bases and J lost 7 bases. Germline lookup yields CDR1 ENHRY and CDR2 SYGVKD. In DNA, the CDR3 is TGTGCCATCAGAAGACAGGGGGCAGTTGGCTACACCTTC. Its translation is CAIRRQGAVGYTF.

This clonotype was detected a few times. At one boundary the junction diverges from the germline segment, which might be a read error. V and J are TRBV5-1 and TRBJ2-4, with D possibly being TRBD1 (6 bases). This CDR3 region has 21 residues. Germline values: CDR1 SGHRS, CDR2 YFSETQ. The CDR3 spells CASSLITFGQSISPGGNIKYF. CDR3 DNA: TGCGCCAGCAGCTTGATCACGTTTGGACAGTCCATATCTCCTGGTGGAAACATTAAGTACTTC.

This clonotype came up once. The chain combines TRBV7-9 with TRBJ2-7; 9 bases are a match to TRBD2. V gave up 2 bases and J gave up 5 bases; unmatched junction bases: 4. CDR3 size: 14 residues. Germline V lookup: CDR1 SEHNR, CDR2 FQNEAQ (reference sequence). CDR3 sequence: CASSLLAGFHEQYF. The CDR3 DNA reads TGTGCCAGCAGCTTACTAGCGGGATTCCACGAGCAGTACTTC. The full variable domain, its missing parts supplied by reference TRBV7-9 and TRBJ2-7, is DTGVSQNPRHKITKRGQNVTFRCDPISEHNRLYWYRQTLGQGPEFLTYFQNEAQLEKSRLLSDRFSAERPKGSFSTLEIQRTEQGDSAMYLCASSLLAGFHEQYFGPGTRLTVT.

At least ten counts were recorded for this clonotype. This chain uses TRBV29-1 with TRBJ2-4; 8 bases match TRBD2. This CDR3 has 11 residues. With 3 bases clipped from V and 11 bases from J, the junction kept 3 bases outside the gene matches. The germline V gene encodes CDR1 SQVTM and CDR2 ANQGSEA. CDR3 coding DNA: TGCAGCGTTGAGGCCGGGGGGGTTCAGTACTTC. Translation: CSVEAGGVQYF.

This clonotype was seen ten or more times. The chain is built from TRBV6-2 or TRBV6-3 and TRBJ2-7; 11 bases fit TRBD2. J gave up 0 bases and V 4 bases, and 5 bases lay outside the gene matches. Germline values: CDR1 MNHEY, CDR2 SVGEGT. This CDR3 is built from 16 residues. In nucleotides, the CDR3 is TGTGCCAGCAGTTCCACCGGGACTAGCGGCTCCTACGAGCAGTACTTC. Its translation is CASSSTGTSGSYEQYF.

This clonotype was seen ten or more times. The chain employs TRBV18 and TRBJ2-2; TRBD2 is a possible D gene (6 bases). The V and J ends lost 3 bases and 6 bases respectively, with 14 bases between them. CDR1 KGHSH and CDR2 LQKENI come from the germline V gene. CDR3 length: 15 amino acids. CDR3 nucleotides: TGTGCCAGCTCACCTCCCGGGAGACTGGCCGGGGAGCTGTTTTTT. Amino acid sequence: CASSPPGRLAGELFF.

This clonotype has ten or more counts. V gene TRBV7-2 combines with J gene TRBJ2-7, with unresolved D. The CDR3 runs 13 residues. V shed 5 bases and J shed 1 base, with 9 bases lying between them. The germline V gene encodes CDR1 SGHTA and CDR2 FQGNSA. CDR3 in amino acids: CASSTNPSYEQYF. In nucleotides, the CDR3 is TGTGCCAGCAGCACTAATCCTTCCTACGAGCAGTACTTC. Full variable domain (outside the CDR3, taken from reference TRBV7-2 and TRBJ2-7): GAGVSQSPSNKVTEKGKDVELRCDPISGHTALYWYRQSLGQGLEFLIYFQGNSAPDKSGLPSDRFSAERTGGSVSTLTIQRTQQEDSAVYLCASSTNPSYEQYFGPGTRLTVT.

This clonotype occurred many times. This chain links TRBV6-5 with TRBJ1-2; TRBD1 is a possible D gene (5 bases). The CDR3 extends over 14 amino acids. The V end lost 6 bases, the J end lost 4 bases, and 15 bases lay between the germline ends. Germline CDR1 is MNHEY and CDR2 is SVGAGI. The CDR3 loop reads CASSQGAQIYGYTF. CDR3 bases: TGTGCCAGCAGCCAAGGGGCCCAGATCTATGGCTACACCTTC.

This clonotype occurred many times. The V call is TRBV6-5, the J call TRBJ2-7; no clear D. Germline CDR1 reads MNHEY; CDR2 reads SVGAGI. The CDR3 is 11 amino acids. V dropped 6 bases and J dropped 6 bases, with 9 bases sitting between them. The CDR3: CASSSLSEQYF. In nucleotides, the CDR3 is TGTGCCAGCAGCTCCCTGTCCGAGCAGTACTTC.

This clonotype was detected ten times or more. The CDR3 protein is CASSERDRAQETQYF. The DNA of the CDR3 is TGTGCCAGCAGTGAGAGGGACAGGGCCCAAGAGACCCAGTACTTC. This chain links TRBV25-1 with TRBJ2-5, with 9 bases aligning to TRBD1. After removal of 3 bases from V and 1 base from J, the junction contained 3 bases not matched to a gene. Per the germline V gene, CDR1 is MGHDK and CDR2 is SYGVNS. The CDR3 contains 15 residues.